A selection of T cell receptor beta chains follows, all from one sample in a study of blood T cell repertoires in COVID-19. The data were produced by immunoSEQ multiplex PCR, yet TCRdb's version contains in-frame clones alone and is incomplete. The table has about 300,000 clones, approximately 84% seen once; the top ten hold more than 1.1%. Sample: peripheral blood. The receptors originated from a human donor with COVID-19, enrolled during active disease. The donor label of this sample is uncertain. Each CDR3 is given with its conserved first and last residue. The D gene is left open where the match is weak. A row's size may be missing; if present it is once, few, many or a size class.

d_call,cdr3_length,v_call,clone_size,j_call,cdr3_aa,cdr3_nt
-,12,TRBV7-8,-,TRBJ2-7,CASSFLTYEQYF,TGTGCCAGCAGCTTTCTAACCTACGAGCAGTACTTC
TRBD1,15,TRBV15,-,TRBJ2-7,CATSREGGQAYEQYF,TGTGCCACCAGCAGAGAGGGGGGACAGGCCTACGAGCAGTACTTC
TRBD1,19,TRBV14,-,TRBJ2-7,CASSRPATGFGTHSYEQYF,TGTGCCAGCAGCCGGCCCGCGACAGGGTTCGGGACCCACTCCTACGAGCAGTACTTC
TRBD2,15,TRBV7-9,-,TRBJ2-1,CASRLLAGSYNEQFF,TGTGCCAGCCGCCTACTAGCGGGCTCCTACAATGAGCAGTTCTTC
-,13,TRBV6-5,-,TRBJ2-1,CASREGFPNEQFF,TGTGCCAGCAGGGAGGGGTTCCCCAATGAGCAGTTCTTC
-,15,TRBV23-1,-,TRBJ1-1,CASTRGGYMNTEAFF,TGCGCCAGCACACGAGGCGGGTACATGAACACTGAAGCTTTCTTT
TRBD2,12,TRBV9,-,TRBJ2-3,CASSFSGSPQYF,TGTGCCAGCAGTTTTAGCGGGAGTCCCCAGTATTTT
TRBD1,14,TRBV11-3,few,TRBJ2-2,CASSSTGVTGELFF,TGTGCCAGCAGCTCTACAGGGGTCACCGGGGAGCTGTTTTTT
TRBD2,16,TRBV7-6,-,TRBJ2-1,CASSLLAGGNYNEQFF,TGTGCCAGCAGCCTCCTAGCGGGAGGAAATTACAATGAGCAGTTCTTC
-,15,TRBV5-6,-,TRBJ1-5,CASSLAGRSNQPQHF,TGTGCCAGCAGCTTGGCCGGTCGGAGCAATCAGCCCCAGCATTTT
-,15,TRBV7-2,-,TRBJ1-4,CASSLGPPTNEKLFF,TGTGCCAGCAGCTTAGGGCCTCCAACTAATGAAAAACTGTTTTTT
TRBD1,14,TRBV7-9,-,TRBJ1-5,CASSLGTVSQPQHF,TGTGCCAGCAGCCTAGGGACAGTGTCTCAGCCCCAGCATTTT
-,13,TRBV30,-,TRBJ2-4,CAWSGTAENIQYF,TGTGCCTGGAGTGGGACAGCCGAAAACATTCAGTACTTC
TRBD1,14,TRBV19,-,TRBJ2-3,CASSSAGGSDTQYF,TGTGCCAGTAGTTCGGCAGGGGGCTCGGATACGCAGTATTTT
TRBD1,10,TRBV20-1,-,TRBJ1-2,CSAQGSGYTF,TGCAGTGCACAGGGGTCTGGCTACACCTTC
TRBD1,14,TRBV29-1,-,TRBJ1-1,CSVLVTGGNTEAFF,TGCAGCGTCCTCGTGACAGGGGGAAACACTGAAGCTTTCTTT
-,16,TRBV12-5,-,TRBJ2-5,CASGLVPGGLQETQYF,TGTGCTAGTGGTTTGGTCCCAGGGGGGCTTCAAGAGACCCAGTACTTC
TRBD2,15,TRBV7-3,once,TRBJ2-7,CASSRGGYPPSEQYF,TGTGCCAGCAGCCGGGGGGGGTATCCCCCCTCAGAGCAGTACTTC
-,16,TRBV4-1,-,TRBJ1-6,CASSQEGDGSTSPLHF,TGCGCCAGCAGCCAAGAAGGAGACGGGAGTACCTCACCCCTCCACTTT
-,13,TRBV2,-,TRBJ1-2,CASNLEMRNGYTF,TGTGCCAGCAATTTGGAGATGCGGAATGGCTACACCTTC
TRBD1,15,TRBV5-8,-,TRBJ1-4,CASSLEQGLYEKLFF,TGTGCCAGCAGCTTGGAACAGGGGTTGTATGAAAAACTGTTTTTT